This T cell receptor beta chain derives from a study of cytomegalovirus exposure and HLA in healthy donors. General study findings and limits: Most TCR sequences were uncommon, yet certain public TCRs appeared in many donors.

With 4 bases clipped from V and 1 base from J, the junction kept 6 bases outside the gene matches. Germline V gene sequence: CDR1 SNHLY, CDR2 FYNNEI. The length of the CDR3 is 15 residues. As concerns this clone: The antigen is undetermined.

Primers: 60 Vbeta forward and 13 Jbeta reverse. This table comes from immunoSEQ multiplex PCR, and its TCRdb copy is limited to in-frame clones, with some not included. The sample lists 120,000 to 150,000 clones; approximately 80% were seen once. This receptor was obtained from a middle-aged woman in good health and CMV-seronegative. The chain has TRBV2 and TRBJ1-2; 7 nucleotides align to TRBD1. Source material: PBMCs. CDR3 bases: TGTGCCAGCAGTGGCATCCAGGGGGTTAACTATGGCTACACCTTC. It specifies CASSGIQGVNYGYTF.